This TCR beta chain was obtained from a study of blood T cell repertoires in COVID-19. Per the original methods: Scientists estimated how many nucleated cells there were by amplifying reference gene primers. Here immunoSEQ multiplex PCR was the method, and the copy in TCRdb shows in-frame clones only, minus some. The DNA was the basis for D and trimming; V, J and clone size are from that table. This sample yields about 98,000 clones, of which roughly 92% are seen a single time; approximately 2% belongs to the top ten. The length of the CDR3 is 13 residues. The receptor was isolated from a woman in her forties or fifties with COVID-19, enrolled during active disease. Specimen: peripheral blood. This sequence joins TRBV21-1 and TRBJ1-1; the DNA was not compared with TRBD1, the D call given in the table. TRBV21-1 is an annotated pseudogene. The CDR3 DNA reads as TGTGCCAGCAGCGCCCTGGGCCTCATTGAAGCTTTCTTT. Amino acid sequence: CASSALGLIEAFF.